Reported below is one T cell receptor (beta chain). Its cognate antigen is unknown. This specimen comes from a study of shared clonotypes between healthy human individuals. Study information: A few men and a couple of women, aged 18 to 49, were donors. Study findings and constraints: Represented genetic and exposure-history diversity was restricted by having few donors.

Terminally differentiated effector memory CD45RA+ cells were left out of the naive CD8 fraction, which was CD45RO-negative and positively selected for CCR7. Deep-level assay runs were performed. Sequenced by immunoSEQ multiplex PCR; TCRdb stores in-frame clones only, minus some. The table shows about 2,100,000 clones, with under 95% occurring only once. Per germline, CDR1 MGHRA and CDR2 YSYEKL. This CDR3 is 16 amino acids long. Trimming shortened V by 0 bases and J by 1 base, and 13 bases separated the two germline ends. V usage is TRBV4-1 and J usage is TRBJ2-7, with TRBD1 as a possible D gene (7 bases). The sequenced sample was naive CD8+ T cells from PBMCs. This sequence originates from a young man in good health. Some clones in this sample may be carry-over from other donors' samples. This chain's CDR3 is CASSQEAGRGSYEQYF. CDR3 DNA sequence: TGCGCCAGCAGCCAAGAAGCGGGCAGGGGGTCCTACGAGCAGTACTTC.